What follows describes a single T cell receptor beta chain. The antigen is undetermined. The data derive from a study of T cell responses to AZD1222 COVID-19 vaccine. Findings of the study overall: Nearly half of spike-specific TCRs reportedly target unmutated variant regions. In all cases, repertoires were sampled only after the peak T cell response. Donors were mostly white British, more females; clonal diversity possibly underestimated. It was only a handful of AZD1222 recipients who were seropositive at baseline.

Assay used: immunoSEQ multiplex PCR; TCRdb lists only in-frame clones, some missing. The table shows 150,000 or so clones, with approximately 89% occurring only once. This CDR3 is built from 15 residues. The germline CDR1 and CDR2 sequences are SGHVT and SQSDAQ. With 1 base clipped from V and 5 bases from J, the junction kept 5 bases outside the gene matches. This chain links TRBV7-4 with TRBJ1-5; TRBD1 agrees at 7 bases. This material consisted of peripheral blood, taken on day 0 of MenACWY control vaccination. The sequence was obtained from an adult in good health. This chain's CDR3 is CASSLVGGCYQPQHF. CDR3 bases: TGTGCCAGCAGCTTAGTAGGGGGCTGCTATCAGCCCCAGCATTTT.